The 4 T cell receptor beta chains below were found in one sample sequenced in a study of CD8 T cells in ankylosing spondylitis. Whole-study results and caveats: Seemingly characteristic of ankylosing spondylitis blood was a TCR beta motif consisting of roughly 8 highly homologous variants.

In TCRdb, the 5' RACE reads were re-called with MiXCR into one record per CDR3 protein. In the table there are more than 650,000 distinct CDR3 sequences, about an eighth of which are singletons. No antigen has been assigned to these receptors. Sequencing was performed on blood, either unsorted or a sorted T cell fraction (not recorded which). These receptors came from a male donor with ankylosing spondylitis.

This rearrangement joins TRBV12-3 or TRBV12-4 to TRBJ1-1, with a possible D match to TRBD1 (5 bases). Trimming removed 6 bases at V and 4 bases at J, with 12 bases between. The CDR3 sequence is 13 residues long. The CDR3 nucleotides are TGTGCCAGCAGCATAGGGACGACCACTGAAGCTTTCTTT. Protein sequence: CASSIGTTTEAFF.

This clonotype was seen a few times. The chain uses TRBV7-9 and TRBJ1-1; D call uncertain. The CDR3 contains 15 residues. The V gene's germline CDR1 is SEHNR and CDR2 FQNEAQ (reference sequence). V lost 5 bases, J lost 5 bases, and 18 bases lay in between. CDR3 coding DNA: TGTGCCAGCAGCGGCCGGCGGGGTGAAGAGACTGAAGCTTTCTTT. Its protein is CASSGRRGEETEAFF.

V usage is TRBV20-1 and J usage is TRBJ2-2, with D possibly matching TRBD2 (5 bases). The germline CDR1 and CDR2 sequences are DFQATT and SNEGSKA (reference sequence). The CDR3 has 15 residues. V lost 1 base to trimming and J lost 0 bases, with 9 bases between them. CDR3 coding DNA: TGCAGTGCTAGAGCAGCGGACCCGAACACCGGGGAGCTGTTTTTT. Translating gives CSARAADPNTGELFF.

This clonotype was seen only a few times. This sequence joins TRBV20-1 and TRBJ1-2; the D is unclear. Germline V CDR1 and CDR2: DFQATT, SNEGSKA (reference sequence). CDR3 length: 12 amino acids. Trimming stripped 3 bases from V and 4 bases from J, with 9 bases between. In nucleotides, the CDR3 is TGCAGTGCTAGTCCCAGTTCCTATGGCTACACCTTC. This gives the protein CSASPSSYGYTF.